This T cell receptor (beta chain) was sequenced in a study of beta chain features in type 1 diabetes (dated by TCRdb to between 2018 and 2020). Some background on the complete study: Mean age, gender distribution, total cell number and subset yield did not differ between patients and healthy donors. Across all samples, some 100,000,000 sorted cells were examined, and cell number per subset correlated strongly with RNA yield. In the study, recently diagnosed type 1 diabetes patients and matched healthy donors were compared on the TCRB repertoires of their sorted circulating CD4+ T cell subsets. Regulatory and stem cell-like memory subsets were isolated from only 8 patients and about eight healthy donors, whereas naive and central memory subsets came from all 28 donors. Here is what the overall study found, with its caveats: Shorter templates might be favored by PCR, yet because patient and control samples were amplified and corrected together, any such skew would affect both groups equally. Naive, central memory and regulatory TCRB repertoires appeared more similar among patients than among healthy donors. At VDJ recombination sites, patients with type 1 diabetes made fewer insertions and deleted more nucleotides, a pattern implying thymic rearrangement abnormalities. Type 1 diabetes patients showed a moderate but significant shortening of TCRB CDR3 length in all four CD4+ subsets. Because small numbers of individuals were included in the HLA sub-analyses, any influence of HLA type on TCRB rearrangement was left unresolved. Because cDNA rather than genomic DNA was sequenced, highly expressing activated cells could have been over-represented, although no difference in activation and CD3 levels was found between groups.

From each donor, a single peripheral blood sample of around 120 mL on average was drawn into heparinised tubes. A BD FACSAria II was used to sort naive, central memory, regulatory and stem cell-like memory CD4+ T cells with a panel that included CD45RO, CCR7, CD25, CD127, CD95 and CD27. A purity above 95% was achieved for all sorted populations. PBMCs were isolated right away by Lymphoprep density gradient centrifugation and were stained directly, without culture. To minimize batch effects, samples were stained and sorted in pairs, one healthy donor with one patient per experiment. The High Capacity cDNA Reverse Transcription Kit was used to reverse transcribe all of the isolated RNA, meaning that expressed TCRB transcripts were what got sequenced. Deep immunoSEQ sequencing was performed on naive, central memory and regulatory T cell samples, with an average of about 4 million total reads per sample. Sorted cells were lysed in RLT buffer and RNA was extracted with DNase-treated RNeasy Micro or Mini kits, depending on cell number. To prevent cross-contamination, each cell subset was processed individually, whereas patient and healthy donor samples were processed jointly. The immunoSEQ multiplex PCR was used to amplify TCRB sequences from cDNA, generating 87-bp fragments that spanned the CDR3 region. Sequencing of the amplicons was done on the Illumina HiSeq platform. Processing in the source paper ran as follows. PCR bias was corrected computationally using synthetic template baselines, and reads within Hamming distance 2 were collapsed, with unmergeable singletons discarded. By aligning reads against IMGT, V, D and J genes, CDR3 length, and insertions or deletions at six rearrangement sites were assigned. Within each subset, clonotype counts were normalized to sorted cell number, after which true diversity and Gini coefficients were computed with the tcR R package. The overlap coefficient, calculated on TCRB nucleotide sequences, was used to measure repertoire sharing. TCRdb re-hosts the immuneACCESS table, in-frame sequences only. Its copies lack some clones; in the studies checked, an unresolved V gene accounts for under half of them, and the cause for the rest is not known. The V and J calls and the clone size are those of that table, but D and trimming were determined from the DNA. In all, the sample holds 150,000 or so clones, and roughly 9.3% of those were seen once. The ten top clones hold 0.65% of the sample.

Including the terminal cysteine and phenylalanine, the CDR3 comprises 17 residues. Of the read, only the CDR3 DNA is kept; its 51 bases are in frame from base 1. The germline V end is reduced by 1 base and the J end by 5 bases; junction bases left unmatched: 13. The germline V gene sets CDR1 to SGHRS and CDR2 to YFSETQ. Comment on this clone: No antigen is known for it. Base qualities are missing; no much larger clone stands one base away.

The sample was central memory CD4+ T cells from blood. The receptor chain draws on TRBV5-1 and TRBJ2-5; 8 middle bases align to TRBD2. The receptor was derived from a woman in her forties in good health. The nucleotide sequence reads as follows: TGCGCCAGCAGCTTGAATAGCGGGGCCGCCGGGGGGGAGACCCAGTACTTC. Its coded protein is CASSLNSGAAGGETQYF.